These T cell receptor beta chains were read from a single sample in a study of STAT3 mutations in large granular lymphocyte leukemia. Some clones are missing from TCRdb's copy, which holds only in-frame ones; the method was immunoSEQ multiplex PCR. The sample holds approximately 25,000 clones, approximately 94% seen once. Sequencing was done on a sample of peripheral blood mononuclear cells. The receptors stem from a man in his forties or fifties with T-cell large granular lymphocyte leukemia. Some clones in this sample may be carry-over from other donors' samples. Both conserved end residues are part of each CDR3. Each record gives: V gene, clone size, D gene, J gene, CDR3 DNA, CDR3 protein. The D gene is left open where the match is weak. Not every row has a clone size; where given, it reads once, few, many or a size class.

TRBV7-9	.	TRBD2	TRBJ2-5	TGTGCCAGCAGCGTGGGACTAGCGTTCCAAGAGACCCAGTACTTC	CASSVGLAFQETQYF
TRBV19	.	.	TRBJ1-2	TGTGCCAGTAGTTTGAGAGACCCGGTACTGTATGGCTACACCTTC	CASSLRDPVLYGYTF
TRBV30	.	.	TRBJ1-1	TGTGCCTGGAGTTCCCAGTGGGAGGGTCGCGCTGAAGCTTTCTTT	CAWSSQWEGRAEAFF
TRBV27	few	TRBD1	TRBJ2-7	TGTGCCAGCAGTTTCAGGAGGGACAGGGTTTCCTACGAGCAGTACTTC	CASSFRRDRVSYEQYF
TRBV30	.	.	TRBJ1-6	TGTGCCTGGAGTGTTCAGGGACGGTCACCCCTCCACTTT	CAWSVQGRSPLHF
TRBV5-1	.	.	TRBJ2-5	TGCGCCAGCAGCCAAGGGGTAGCTCAGGAGACCCAGTACTTC	CASSQGVAQETQYF
TRBV19	.	TRBD1	TRBJ2-7	TGTGCCAGTTCAGAGGGACAGGGCTCCTACGAGCAGTACTTC	CASSEGQGSYEQYF
TRBV4-3	.	.	TRBJ1-2	TGCGCCAGCAGCCAAGAAAAGGCAGGGCGCTATGGCTACACCTTC	CASSQEKAGRYGYTF
TRBV29-1	few	TRBD1	TRBJ2-7	TGCAGCGTTGAATGGGACAGTTCCTACGAGCAGTACTTC	CSVEWDSSYEQYF
TRBV30	.	.	TRBJ1-2	TGTGCCTGGACCGGGGACCTCAGCAGCTATGGCTACACCTTC	CAWTGDLSSYGYTF
TRBV18	.	.	TRBJ2-2	TGTGCCAGCTCACCGGTCCACCGGGAGCTGTTTTTT	CASSPVHRELFF
TRBV9	.	TRBD2	TRBJ2-7	TGTGCCAGCAGCCCCGGGACTAGCGTCTCCTACGAGCAGTACTTC	CASSPGTSVSYEQYF
TRBV7-9	.	.	TRBJ2-3	TGTGCCAGCAGGCCGGGGGCGGGCACAGATACGCAGTATTTT	CASRPGAGTDTQYF
TRBV7-2	.	.	TRBJ1-2	TGTGCCACATCCAGGGGTTCGAACTATGGCTACACCTTC	CATSRGSNYGYTF
TRBV5-6	.	TRBD1	TRBJ1-6	TGTGCCAGCAGCTGGGGACAGGGTCATGTTTCACCCCTCCACTTT	CASSWGQGHVSPLHF
TRBV7-6	.	.	TRBJ2-7	TGTGCCAGCAGCTCCTCCGGGGAGCAGTACTTC	CASSSSGEQYF
TRBV18	.	.	TRBJ1-2	TGTGCCAGCTCACCGCAGGGTGATAGTAGCTACACCTTC	CASSPQGDSSYTF
TRBV7-9	.	TRBD1	TRBJ1-1	TGTGCCAGCAGCACTAGTGGACAGGGCACTGAAGCTTTCTTT	CASSTSGQGTEAFF
TRBV5-1	once	TRBD2	TRBJ2-1	TGCGCCAGCGTGAGCGGGGGGGCATACAATGAGCAGTTCTTC	CASVSGGAYNEQFF
TRBV7-2	.	.	TRBJ2-2	TGTGCCAGCAGCCCTCCTGATGAAGGTAGGTGTCCCGGGGAGCTGTTTTTT	CASSPPDEGRCPGELFF
TRBV5-1	once	.	TRBJ2-1	TGCGCCAGCAGCACAGGGAGCTCCTACAATGAGCAGTTCTTC	CASSTGSSYNEQFF
TRBV29-1	.	.	TRBJ1-2	TGCAGCGCCCTCACACCCCCTAACTATGGCTACACCTTC	CSALTPPNYGYTF
TRBV5-1	.	.	TRBJ2-7	TGCGCCAGCAGCTTGGAGGTGACAGCCTCCTACGAGCAGTACTTC	CASSLEVTASYEQYF
TRBV13	.	.	TRBJ2-2	TGTGCCAGCAGCTTATTGGGTCGTGGGGAGCTGTTTTTT	CASSLLGRGELFF
TRBV18	.	.	TRBJ2-2	TGTGCCAGCTCATGGGAGCTGTTTTTT	CASSWELFF
TRBV10-3	.	.	TRBJ2-2	TGTGCCATCAGTGATGCGCGGGGCAACGCGAACACCGGGGAGCTGTTTTTT	CAISDARGNANTGELFF
TRBV25-1	once	TRBD2	TRBJ2-2	TGTGCCAGCAGGGGACTAGCGGGGCCATTGAACACCGGGGAGCTGTTTTTT	CASRGLAGPLNTGELFF
TRBV10-1	.	TRBD1	TRBJ2-3	TGCGCCAGCAGTGAGTCTGGCGGGACAGGGATTACAGATACGCAGTATTTT	CASSESGGTGITDTQYF
TRBV18	.	.	TRBJ1-2	TGTGCCAGCTCACCAAAGGGGGCTAACTATGGCTACACCTTC	CASSPKGANYGYTF
TRBV11-3	.	.	TRBJ1-1	TGTGCCAGCGGCTACAGGCAGAACACTGAAGCTTTCTTT	CASGYRQNTEAFF
TRBV7-2	.	.	TRBJ2-7	TGTGCCAGCAGCTTTGCCAGGGGGGCCTACGAGCAGTACTTC	CASSFARGAYEQYF
TRBV11-2	once	TRBD2	TRBJ2-7	TGTGCCAGCAGAATAGCGGGGGTTTACGAGCAGTACTTC	CASRIAGVYEQYF
TRBV19	.	.	TRBJ1-1	TGTGCCAGTAGTATATCAACGGCCCAGAACACTGAAGCTTTCTTT	CASSISTAQNTEAFF
TRBV7-2	.	.	TRBJ2-3	TGTGCCAGCAGCCTCCTGGGCGGGGGCTCCACAGATACGCAGTATTTT	CASSLLGGGSTDTQYF
TRBV30	.	.	TRBJ1-5	TGTGCCTGGAGTGTACCAAGGGTCCCAGAGCCCCAGCATTTT	CAWSVPRVPEPQHF
TRBV29-1	.	TRBD1	TRBJ1-1	TGCAGCCTCTGGACAGGGGTAGACACTGAAGCTTTCTTT	CSLWTGVDTEAFF
TRBV5-1	few	.	TRBJ1-2	TGCGCCAGCAGCCCAGTAGGCCAAGCTAACTATGGCTACACCTTC	CASSPVGQANYGYTF
TRBV6-5	.	.	TRBJ1-1	TGTGCCAGCAGTTACCGGGGGGCGGACACTGAAGCTTTCTTT	CASSYRGADTEAFF
TRBV6-6	.	.	TRBJ2-5	TGTGCCAGCAGACCCGCCGAGGTTTTACAAGAGACCCAGTACTTC	CASRPAEVLQETQYF
TRBV28	.	TRBD1	TRBJ1-3	TGTGCCAGCAGTTTAGACAGGGTCTCTGGAAACACCATATATTTT	CASSLDRVSGNTIYF
TRBV6-6	.	.	TRBJ2-5	TGTGCCAGCTTTCGGGGCGGCGGGGAGACCCAGTACTTC	CASFRGGGETQYF
TRBV7-2	.	.	TRBJ1-5	TGTGCCAGCAGCTTAGCTAGTAGGATGGATCAGCCCCAGCATTTT	CASSLASRMDQPQHF
TRBV29-1	.	.	TRBJ1-1	TGCAGCGTTGACTTCCGGGGCGTCCAGGACACTGAAGCTTTCTTT	CSVDFRGVQDTEAFF
TRBV18	.	.	TRBJ1-3	TGCGCCAGCTCGATCACGCAGAACGTACAGGGAATCTCTGGAAACACCATATATTTT	CASSITQNVQGISGNTIYF
TRBV27	.	.	TRBJ1-2	TGTGCCAGCAAGACGCGGAACTATGGCTACACCTTC	CASKTRNYGYTF
TRBV7-9	.	.	TRBJ2-4	TGTGCCAGCAGCTACCCGGGAAGTGGGGCCAAAAACATTCAGTACTTC	CASSYPGSGAKNIQYF
TRBV6-6	once	.	TRBJ1-2	TGTGCCAGCAGTTGGGCCGGTGAGGCTCTTGGCTATGGCTACACCTTC	CASSWAGEALGYGYTF
TRBV30	.	.	TRBJ1-1	TGTGCCTGGAGTGTACAGGCTCAGACTGAAGCTTTCTTT	CAWSVQAQTEAFF
TRBV9	.	.	TRBJ2-2	TGTGCCAGCAGCGTAGGACAGGAAACGAACACCGGGGAGCTGTTTTTT	CASSVGQETNTGELFF
TRBV7-9	few	.	TRBJ2-2	TGTGCCAGCAGCTTAGAGGAATTGGAGCTGTTTTTT	CASSLEELELFF